This is a list of T cell receptor beta chains from one sample in a study of Graves' ophthalmopathy and Graves' hyperthyroidism. MiXCR, applied by TCRdb to the multiplex PCR reads, yields one record per CDR3 protein. The sample includes about 660,000 distinct CDR3 sequences, roughly two fifths of them seen just once. The sample taken for sequencing was peripheral blood. The receptors stem from an adult man with Graves' ophthalmopathy. CDR3s include the opening cysteine and the closing phenylalanine or tryptophan. The order of the fields is J gene, D gene, V gene, clone size, CDR3 protein, CDR3 DNA. A D gene is named only where the DNA matches it firmly. Only part of the rows carry a size: once, few, many, or a class if the clone is expanded.

j_gene: TRBJ1-1; d_gene: -; v_gene: TRBV2; abundance: many; CDR3aa: CASSEDGSNTEAFF; CDR3nt: TGTGCCAGCAGTGAGGACGGATCGAACACTGAAGCTTTCTTT
j_gene: TRBJ2-7; d_gene: TRBD1; v_gene: TRBV6-6; abundance: many; CDR3aa: CASTKTGGEQYF; CDR3nt: TGTGCCAGCACCAAGACAGGGGGCGAGCAGTACTTC
j_gene: TRBJ2-7; d_gene: TRBD2; v_gene: TRBV10-2; abundance: -; CDR3aa: CACSDHRGGSSYEQYF; CDR3nt: TGCGCCTGCAGTGATCACCGGGGGGGCAGCTCCTACGAGCAGTACTTC
j_gene: TRBJ1-5; d_gene: TRBD1; v_gene: TRBV6-6; abundance: many; CDR3aa: CAGRTGWNQPQHF; CDR3nt: TGTGCCGGAAGGACAGGGTGGAATCAGCCCCAGCATTTT
j_gene: TRBJ2-2; d_gene: TRBD1; v_gene: TRBV29-1; abundance: -; CDR3aa: CSYQGAFF; CDR3nt: TGCAGCTATCAGGGGGCGTTTTTT
j_gene: TRBJ2-7; d_gene: TRBD2; v_gene: TRBV10-3; abundance: many; CDR3aa: CAISAGTSGSYEQYF; CDR3nt: TGTGCCATCAGTGCCGGGACTAGCGGGTCCTACGAGCAGTACTTC
j_gene: TRBJ1-3; d_gene: -; v_gene: TRBV9; abundance: once; CDR3aa: CASSPNRDTIYF; CDR3nt: TGTGCCAGCAGCCCCAACAGGGATACCATATATTTT
j_gene: TRBJ1-6; d_gene: -; v_gene: TRBV7-9; abundance: many; CDR3aa: CASSQSPNLYNSPLHF; CDR3nt: TGTGCCAGCAGCCAGTCCCCGAACCTCTATAATTCACCCCTCCACTTT
j_gene: TRBJ1-2; d_gene: -; v_gene: TRBV29-1; abundance: many; CDR3aa: CSVVGGINYGYTF; CDR3nt: TGCAGCGTTGTAGGCGGCATTAACTATGGCTACACCTTC
j_gene: TRBJ2-2; d_gene: -; v_gene: TRBV7-9; abundance: many; CDR3aa: CASLPGGADTGELFF; CDR3nt: TGTGCCAGCTTGCCTGGGGGGGCGGACACCGGGGAGCTGTTTTTT
j_gene: TRBJ2-6; d_gene: -; v_gene: TRBV6-6; abundance: -; CDR3aa: CASSYSSKGPGANVLTF; CDR3nt: TGTGCCAGCAGTTACTCGAGTAAGGGGCCTGGGGCCAACGTCCTGACTTTC
j_gene: TRBJ2-2; d_gene: -; v_gene: TRBV19; abundance: many; CDR3aa: CASSSIRELFF; CDR3nt: TGTGCCAGTAGTTCAATCCGGGAGCTGTTTTTT
j_gene: TRBJ1-5; d_gene: -; v_gene: TRBV29-1; abundance: -; CDR3aa: CSVGGSSNQPQHF; CDR3nt: TGCAGCGTTGGGGGGAGCTCGAATCAGCCCCAGCATTTT
j_gene: TRBJ2-6; d_gene: TRBD1; v_gene: TRBV5-4; abundance: -; CDR3aa: CASSSGTGTGANVLTF; CDR3nt: TGTGCCAGCAGCTCCGGGACAGGGACTGGTGCCAACGTCCTGACTTTC
j_gene: TRBJ1-5; d_gene: TRBD1; v_gene: TRBV5-6; abundance: few; CDR3aa: CAWSGQGLEPQHF; CDR3nt: TGTGCCTGGAGCGGACAGGGGCTGGAACCCCAGCATTTT
j_gene: TRBJ1-1; d_gene: -; v_gene: TRBV2; abundance: many; CDR3aa: CASSEQVGRPLAEAFF; CDR3nt: TGTGCCAGCAGTGAACAGGTCGGCAGGCCCCTCGCTGAAGCTTTCTTT
j_gene: TRBJ2-7; d_gene: TRBD1; v_gene: TRBV9; abundance: few; CDR3aa: CASSQMTGSAYEQYF; CDR3nt: TGTGCCAGCAGCCAAATGACAGGGTCGGCCTACGAGCAGTACTTC
j_gene: TRBJ1-1; d_gene: -; v_gene: TRBV5-1; abundance: -; CDR3aa: CASSPWKAGNTEAFF; CDR3nt: TGCGCCAGCAGCCCCTGGAAAGCGGGAAACACTGAAGCTTTCTTT
j_gene: TRBJ1-1; d_gene: -; v_gene: TRBV7-9; abundance: few; CDR3aa: CASSSTESNTEAFF; CDR3nt: TGTGCCAGCAGCTCTACAGAATCGAACACTGAAGCTTTCTTT
j_gene: TRBJ1-1; d_gene: -; v_gene: TRBV29-1; abundance: many; CDR3aa: CSVVSWNTEAFF; CDR3nt: TGCAGCGTTGTCAGTTGGAACACTGAAGCTTTCTTT
j_gene: TRBJ2-7; d_gene: -; v_gene: TRBV7-9; abundance: -; CDR3aa: CASSPSSGVPYEQYF; CDR3nt: TGTGCCAGCAGCCCCTCCTCAGGGGTTCCCTACGAGCAGTACTTC
j_gene: TRBJ1-2; d_gene: -; v_gene: TRBV24-1; abundance: -; CDR3aa: CATSDLQGPLEQGYTF; CDR3nt: TGTGCCACCAGTGATTTGCAAGGACCGCTTGAACAGGGATACACCTTC
j_gene: TRBJ1-5; d_gene: -; v_gene: TRBV7-9; abundance: many; CDR3aa: CASSLAFAGNDQPQHF; CDR3nt: TGTGCCAGCAGCTTAGCCTTCGCAGGGAACGATCAGCCCCAGCATTTT
j_gene: TRBJ1-2; d_gene: TRBD1; v_gene: TRBV5-8; abundance: -; CDR3aa: CASTPGQGAYYGYTF; CDR3nt: TGTGCCAGCACCCCGGGACAGGGGGCGTACTATGGCTACACCTTC
j_gene: TRBJ1-1; d_gene: TRBD1; v_gene: TRBV29-1; abundance: -; CDR3aa: CNPGTGGNTEAFF; CDR3nt: TGCAACCCCGGGACAGGGGGCAACACTGAAGCTTTCTTT
j_gene: TRBJ2-5; d_gene: -; v_gene: TRBV12-3/TRBV12-4; abundance: few; CDR3aa: CASSLFWTWETQYF; CDR3nt: TGTGCCAGCAGTTTATTTTGGACGTGGGAGACCCAGTACTTC
j_gene: TRBJ2-7; d_gene: TRBD1; v_gene: TRBV29-1; abundance: many; CDR3aa: CSVEGQGAYEQYF; CDR3nt: TGCAGCGTTGAGGGGCAGGGGGCTTACGAGCAGTACTTC
j_gene: TRBJ1-6; d_gene: -; v_gene: TRBV19; abundance: many; CDR3aa: CASNPRGSESPLHF; CDR3nt: TGTGCCAGTAATCCTAGGGGCAGCGAGTCACCCCTCCACTTT
j_gene: TRBJ2-7; d_gene: TRBD2; v_gene: TRBV29-1; abundance: many; CDR3aa: CSAVGVAGVSYEQYF; CDR3nt: TGCAGCGCCGTGGGAGTAGCGGGGGTCTCCTACGAGCAGTACTTC
j_gene: TRBJ1-1; d_gene: TRBD1; v_gene: TRBV5-1; abundance: many; CDR3aa: CASSSGTGPEAFF; CDR3nt: TGCGCCAGCAGCTCTGGGACAGGGCCTGAAGCTTTCTTT
j_gene: TRBJ1-3; d_gene: -; v_gene: TRBV30; abundance: -; CDR3aa: CAWERRSSGNTIYF; CDR3nt: TGTGCCTGGGAAAGACGGAGCTCTGGAAACACCATATATTTT
j_gene: TRBJ1-2; d_gene: TRBD1; v_gene: TRBV2; abundance: -; CDR3aa: CASSSTGDDYGYTF; CDR3nt: TGTGCCAGCAGTTCGACAGGGGACGACTATGGCTACACCTTC
j_gene: TRBJ2-7; d_gene: TRBD1; v_gene: TRBV29-1; abundance: -; CDR3aa: CSVRILTGEEQYF; CDR3nt: TGCAGCGTCCGGATACTGACAGGGGAGGAGCAGTACTTC
j_gene: TRBJ1-5; d_gene: TRBD1; v_gene: TRBV29-1; abundance: -; CDR3aa: CSATDGTGGQHHQPQHF; CDR3nt: TGCAGCGCGACCGATGGGACAGGGGGCCAGCATCATCAGCCCCAGCATTTT
j_gene: TRBJ1-1; d_gene: -; v_gene: TRBV29-1; abundance: once; CDR3aa: CSRGGGSTEAFF; CDR3nt: TGCAGCAGAGGTGGTGGGAGCACTGAAGCTTTCTTT
j_gene: TRBJ2-2; d_gene: -; v_gene: TRBV6-5; abundance: once; CDR3aa: CASSYSIHIHRTGELVF; CDR3nt: TGTGCCAGCAGTTACTCGATACATATCCATCGCACCGGGGAGCTGGTTTTT
j_gene: TRBJ2-5; d_gene: TRBD1; v_gene: TRBV2; abundance: -; CDR3aa: CASSVSPSDRQGTQYF; CDR3nt: TGTGCCAGCAGTGTTTCCCCGTCGGATAGACAGGGGACCCAGTACTTC
j_gene: TRBJ1-6; d_gene: TRBD1; v_gene: TRBV7-2; abundance: many; CDR3aa: CASSSPGQGSYNSPLHF; CDR3nt: TGTGCCAGCAGCTCTCCCGGACAGGGGTCCTATAATTCACCCCTCCACTTT
j_gene: TRBJ2-7; d_gene: TRBD2; v_gene: TRBV11-2; abundance: few; CDR3aa: CASSSTWTSGDSYEQYF; CDR3nt: TGTGCCAGCAGCTCCACCTGGACTAGCGGGGACTCCTACGAGCAGTACTTC
j_gene: TRBJ2-7; d_gene: TRBD2; v_gene: TRBV24-1; abundance: few; CDR3aa: CATSDLLAGVYEQYF; CDR3nt: TGTGCCACCAGTGACCTACTAGCGGGAGTCTACGAGCAGTACTTC
j_gene: TRBJ1-1; d_gene: TRBD1; v_gene: TRBV4-1; abundance: -; CDR3aa: CASSQQGVSREAFF; CDR3nt: TGCGCCAGCAGCCAACAGGGGGTAAGTAGGGAAGCTTTCTTT
j_gene: TRBJ1-2; d_gene: TRBD1; v_gene: TRBV5-1; abundance: many; CDR3aa: CASSPNPDRVRHGYTF; CDR3nt: TGCGCCAGCAGCCCCAACCCCGACAGGGTCAGGCATGGCTACACCTTC
j_gene: TRBJ2-5; d_gene: TRBD2; v_gene: TRBV7-3; abundance: -; CDR3aa: CASSRETSGEETQYF; CDR3nt: TGTGCCAGCAGCCGGGAGACTAGCGGGGAGGAGACCCAGTACTTC
j_gene: TRBJ1-2; d_gene: -; v_gene: TRBV25-1; abundance: -; CDR3aa: CASSAKRAGLENGYTF; CDR3nt: TGTGCCAGCAGTGCCAAGAGGGCAGGGTTGGAGAATGGCTACACCTTC
j_gene: TRBJ1-1; d_gene: -; v_gene: TRBV7-9; abundance: many; CDR3aa: CASSLGTWRNTEAFF; CDR3nt: TGTGCCAGCAGCTTAGGAACGTGGAGGAACACTGAAGCTTTCTTT
j_gene: TRBJ1-5; d_gene: -; v_gene: TRBV2; abundance: -; CDR3aa: CASSSGEVQPQHF; CDR3nt: TGTGCCAGCAGTTCAGGGGAAGTTCAGCCCCAGCATTTT
j_gene: TRBJ1-5; d_gene: -; v_gene: TRBV4-3; abundance: many; CDR3aa: CASSQDGQGSEPQHF; CDR3nt: TGCGCCAGCAGCCAAGATGGGCAGGGATCGGAGCCCCAGCATTTT
j_gene: TRBJ2-7; d_gene: TRBD2; v_gene: TRBV7-2; abundance: -; CDR3aa: CASSLVQGLAYEQYF; CDR3nt: TGTGCCAGCAGCTTAGTACAGGGACTAGCCTACGAGCAGTACTTC
j_gene: TRBJ1-3; d_gene: -; v_gene: TRBV19; abundance: many; CDR3aa: CASSMRDSLPPGNTIYF; CDR3nt: TGTGCCAGTAGTATGCGTGACTCTCTGCCCCCTGGAAACACCATATATTTT
j_gene: TRBJ2-5; d_gene: -; v_gene: TRBV19; abundance: many; CDR3aa: CASSQSAQETQYF; CDR3nt: TGTGCCAGTAGTCAGAGCGCCCAAGAGACCCAGTACTTC